This passage covers 23 T cell receptor beta chains from one sample sequenced in a study of read filtering for tumor transcriptome and immune sequencing. This library used approximately 390 ng RNA and molecular barcoded adaptors spanning alpha/delta and beta/gamma chains. TCRdb itself ran the reads through MiXCR, one entry per CDR3 protein. The sample lists around 130,000 distinct CDR3 sequences, 10% to 15% occurring once. Sequences were obtained from a population of CD138-negative cells sorted from bone marrow. The receptor source for this set is a donor aged 40 or older with multiple myeloma.

To note about this clonotype: This may stem from a read error, because a much larger clone lies one nucleotide away. This chain joins TRBV3-1 and TRBJ2-5; 7 bases match TRBD2. Germline V CDR1 and CDR2: LGHDT, YNNKEL (reference sequence). Trimming removed 0 bases from V and 4 bases from J; junction bases left unmatched: 11. The CDR3 runs 17 residues. In nucleotides, the CDR3 is TGTGCCAGCAGCCAAGATATCGAGGGAGGGGAGTCAGAGACCCAGTACTTC. Amino acids: CASSQDIEGGESETQYF.

This chain connects TRBV5-4 to TRBJ2-3, with D possibly matching TRBD2 (6 bases). The CDR3 covers 16 residues. In germline, CDR1 is SGHNT, CDR2 YYREEE (reference sequence). Between the trimmed V and J ends, which lost 4 bases and 0 bases, there was a span of 15 bases. CDR3: CASSDGAGTSTDTQYF. DNA for the CDR3: TGTGCCAGCAGCGACGGGGCGGGGACTAGCACAGATACGCAGTATTTT.

This clonotype has at least ten counts. This chain connects TRBV5-1 to TRBJ2-3, with 8 bases aligning to TRBD2. Germline CDR1 and CDR2: SGHRS and YFSETQ. J was trimmed by 1 base and V by 2 bases; bases with no gene match: 3. This CDR3 region has 15 residues. The CDR3 region has the DNA TGCGCCAGCAGCTTAAAGACTAGCGGCACAGATACGCAGTATTTT. Amino acid sequence: CASSLKTSGTDTQYF.

Written as DNA, the CDR3 is TGTGCCAGCGTTCCCTCCGGGCAGAATGGCTATGGCTACACCTTC. Its translation: CASVPSGQNGYGYTF. The chain uses TRBV6-1 and TRBJ1-2, with unresolved D. Looked up from germline, CDR1 is MNHNS and CDR2 is SASEGT. The CDR3 extends over 15 amino acids. The V and J ends lost 8 bases and 4 bases respectively, with 20 bases between them.

As concerns this clonotype: A much larger clonotype is one base distant, so this may be a read error. V and J are TRBV4-1 and TRBJ2-2, with 7 positions matching TRBD2. This CDR3 has 16 residues. The germline gives CDR1 MGHRA, CDR2 YSYEKL. The CDR3 loop is CANSRGLTGGSGELFF. CDR3 nucleotides: TGCGCCAACAGCCGGGGATTGACGGGAGGATCCGGGGAGCTGTTTTTT.

To note about this clonotype: Since a much larger clone is just one base distant, this may be a read error. This sequence joins TRBV25-1 and TRBJ2-1, with D possibly TRBD2 on 6 matching bases. This CDR3 contains 12 residues. From germline, CDR1 is MGHDK and CDR2 SYGVNS. Deletions cut 2 bases from V and 14 bases from J, with 13 bases between. DNA for the CDR3: TGTGCCAGCAGTGAACTCCTGGGGAGGAAGTTCTTC. It encodes CASSELLGRKFF.

This clonotype was seen more than once but under ten times. The V gene is TRBV18, the J gene TRBJ2-5; 8 bases agree with TRBD2. Germline V gene data show CDR1 as KGHSH and CDR2 as LQKENI. V shed 3 bases and J 2 bases; nucleotides not matched to a gene: 5. The CDR3 contains 15 residues. This chain's CDR3 is CASSPRGASQETQYF. CDR3 nucleotide sequence: TGTGCCAGCTCACCGCGGGGGGCCAGTCAAGAGACCCAGTACTTC.

This clonotype was detected many times. The chain couples TRBV7-9 to TRBJ2-7; the D is unclear. The V gene's germline CDR1 is SEHNR and CDR2 FQNEAQ (reference sequence). Trimming shortened V by 5 bases and J by 4 bases, and 6 bases separated the two germline ends. There are 11 residues in the CDR3. The DNA of the CDR3 is TGTGCCAGCAGCGAGTCTTACGAGCAGTACTTC. Translation: CASSESYEQYF.

This clonotype was seen many times. This rearrangement joins TRBV28 to TRBJ2-6, with no clear D. The CDR3 has 15 residues. The germline V gene has CDR1 MDHEN and CDR2 SYDVKM. V was shortened by 3 bases and J by 0 bases, with 6 bases between the two germline ends. CDR3 sequence: CASSFWTSGANVLTF. CDR3 coding DNA: TGTGCCAGCAGTTTTTGGACCTCTGGGGCCAACGTCCTGACTTTC. The whole variable domain, filled in from reference TRBV28 and TRBJ2-6, reads DVKVTQSSRYLVKRTGEKVFLECVQDMDHENMFWYRQDPGLGLRLIYFSYDVKMKEKGDIPEGYSVSREKKERFSLILESASTNQTSMYLCASSFWTSGANVLTFGAGSRLTVL.

This clonotype has only a few counts. Written as DNA, the CDR3 is TGCGCCAGCAGTATACAAGGGGGTACTGAAGCTTTCTTT. Amino acids: CASSIQGGTEAFF. The chain joins TRBV5-1 to TRBJ1-1; a weak D match, TRBD1 (6 bases). The germline gives CDR1 SGHRS, CDR2 YFSETQ. The CDR3 extends over 13 amino acids. The V and J ends lost 5 bases and 5 bases respectively, with 13 bases between them. Full variable domain (outside the CDR3, taken from reference TRBV5-1 and TRBJ1-1): KAGVTQTPRYLIKTRGQQVTLSCSPISGHRSVSWYQQTPGQGLQFLFEYFSETQRNKGNFPGRFSGRQFSNSRSEMNVSTLELGDSALYLCASSIQGGTEAFFGQGTRLTVV.

There are many counts of this clonotype. The J gene is TRBJ2-3, the V gene TRBV10-3; tentative D call: TRBD2 (5 bases). The CDR3 loop spans 13 amino acids. Per the germline V gene, CDR1 is ENHRY and CDR2 is SYGVKD. Deletions cut 6 bases from V and 1 base from J, with 8 bases between. The CDR3, as DNA: TGTGCCATCAGGACTACCGGCACAGATACGCAGTATTTT. Protein sequence: CAIRTTGTDTQYF.

This clonotype was detected ten times or more. The V gene is TRBV29-1, the J gene TRBJ2-3; TRBD1 agrees at 7 bases. With 2 bases clipped from V and 1 base from J, the junction kept 0 bases outside the gene matches. This CDR3 contains 13 residues. Germline V gives CDR1 SQVTM, CDR2 ANQGSEA. The CDR3, as DNA: TGCAGCGTTGAACAGGGGGGCACAGATACGCAGTATTTT. Its translation: CSVEQGGTDTQYF.

CDR3 residues: CASSHGQGPYGYTF. As DNA, the CDR3 is TGTGCCAGCAGCCACGGACAGGGTCCCTATGGCTACACCTTC. This chain joins TRBV3-1 and TRBJ1-2; 8 nucleotides line up with TRBD1. This CDR3 contains 14 residues. The trim removed 3 bases at V and 4 bases at J, leaving 4 bases unmatched. Germline CDR1 LGHDT, CDR2 YNNKEL (reference sequence).

The table lists this clonotype with many counts. The chain is built from TRBV25-1 and TRBJ2-7; possible D gene TRBD1, 6 bases. This CDR3 comprises 14 residues. Trimming took off 0 bases at V and 6 bases at J, with 12 bases between the two ends. CDR1 and CDR2 (germline): MGHDK, SYGVNS. CDR3 nucleotides: TGTGCCAGCAGTGAATATAAGGGGGAGAGCGAGCAGTACTTC. Residues: CASSEYKGESEQYF.

This clonotype was counted many times. The gene calls are TRBV6-5 and TRBJ1-2; no reliable D call. Germline V CDR1 and CDR2: MNHEY, SVGAGI. CDR3 length: 13 residues. The V and J ends lost 2 bases and 8 bases respectively, with 12 bases between them. This CDR3 is CASSYSVRRGYTF. In nucleotides, the CDR3 is TGTGCCAGCAGTTACAGCGTGCGAAGAGGCTACACCTTC.

Many counts were recorded for this clonotype. V usage is TRBV19 and J usage is TRBJ2-1, with 12 positions matching TRBD2. The CDR3 totals 14 residues. The V segment lost 9 bases and the J segment 8 bases; nucleotides outside the gene matches: 8. CDR1 and CDR2 from the germline V gene are LNHDA and SQIVND (reference sequence). Here the CDR3 reads CASAPSGGAYEQFF. In nucleotides, the CDR3 is TGTGCCAGCGCGCCTAGCGGGGGGGCCTATGAGCAGTTCTTC.

In its sample, this clonotype was seen many times. J is TRBJ2-1 and V is TRBV7-7, with D uncertain. The length of the CDR3 is 15 residues. Germline CDR1 is SSHAT and CDR2 is FNYEAQ (reference sequence). Trimming stripped 4 bases from V and 0 bases from J, with 10 bases between. The CDR3 bases are TGTGCCAGCAGCTCCTGGGGTAGCTCCTACAATGAGCAGTTCTTC. This gives the protein CASSSWGSSYNEQFF. Together with reference TRBV7-7 and TRBJ2-1, the CDR3 gives the full variable domain: GAGVSQSPRYKVTKRGQDVTLRCDPISSHATLYWYQQALGQGPEFLTYFNYEAQPDKSGLPSDRFSAERPEGSISTLTIQRTEQRDSAMYRCASSSWGSSYNEQFFGPGTRLTVL.

This clonotype was observed at least ten times. The V gene is TRBV12-3 or TRBV12-4, the J gene TRBJ2-5; D is undetermined. V dropped 4 bases and J dropped 0 bases, with 9 bases sitting between them. The CDR3 runs to 14 residues. The CDR3 sequence: CASSSNPYQETQYF. The CDR3 nucleotides read TGTGCCAGCAGTTCTAATCCGTACCAAGAGACCCAGTACTTC.

To note about this clonotype: A junction boundary mismatches the germline segment, possibly from a read error. CDR3 sequence reads: CASSLKRVSGANVPTF. In DNA, the CDR3 is TGTGCCAGCAGCTTAAAGAGGGTCTCTGGGGCCAACGTCCCGACTTTC. The genes are TRBV7-6 and TRBJ2-6; possibly TRBD1 or TRBD2 for D (5 bases each). CDR1 and CDR2 from the germline V gene are SGHVS and FNYEAQ. The CDR3 has 16 residues.

This clonotype was detected many times. The chain links TRBV12-3 or TRBV12-4 to TRBJ2-3, with unresolved D. V lost 2 bases and J lost 10, with 7 bases in between. CDR3 length equals 11 residues. The CDR3 sequence is CASSLRVAQYF. The CDR3 bases are TGTGCCAGCAGTTTAAGGGTCGCGCAGTATTTT.

In this sample, this clonotype turned up many times. Here the CDR3 reads CASSLGGGPRTQYF. The CDR3 DNA reads as TGTGCCAGCAGCTTAGGAGGGGGTCCTCGGACGCAGTATTTT. The chain links TRBV7-9 to TRBJ2-3, with D possibly TRBD1 on 6 matching bases. The CDR3 has 14 residues. V was clipped by 1 base and J by 9 bases, with 14 bases between them. The V gene's germline CDR1 is SEHNR and CDR2 FQNEAQ (reference sequence).

This clonotype was seen at least ten times. The chain joins TRBV18 to TRBJ2-1; D is possibly TRBD1 (6 bases). The CDR3 has 14 residues. Between the trimmed V and J ends, which lost 0 bases and 5 bases, there was a span of 8 bases. Looked up from germline, CDR1 is KGHSH and CDR2 is LQKENI. The CDR3 loop is CASSPPNRDNEQFF. The CDR3 DNA sequence: TGTGCCAGCTCACCACCCAACAGGGACAATGAGCAGTTCTTC.

This clonotype was detected many times. The chain links TRBV29-1 to TRBJ2-3, with no clear D. Looked up from germline, CDR1 is SQVTM and CDR2 is ANQGSEA. The CDR3 length is 15 residues. V shed 4 bases and J shed 3 bases, with 17 bases lying between them. The CDR3 bases are TGCAGCGTTGTATTCGGCATAGAACTTACAGATACGCAGTATTTT. This encodes CSVVFGIELTDTQYF.